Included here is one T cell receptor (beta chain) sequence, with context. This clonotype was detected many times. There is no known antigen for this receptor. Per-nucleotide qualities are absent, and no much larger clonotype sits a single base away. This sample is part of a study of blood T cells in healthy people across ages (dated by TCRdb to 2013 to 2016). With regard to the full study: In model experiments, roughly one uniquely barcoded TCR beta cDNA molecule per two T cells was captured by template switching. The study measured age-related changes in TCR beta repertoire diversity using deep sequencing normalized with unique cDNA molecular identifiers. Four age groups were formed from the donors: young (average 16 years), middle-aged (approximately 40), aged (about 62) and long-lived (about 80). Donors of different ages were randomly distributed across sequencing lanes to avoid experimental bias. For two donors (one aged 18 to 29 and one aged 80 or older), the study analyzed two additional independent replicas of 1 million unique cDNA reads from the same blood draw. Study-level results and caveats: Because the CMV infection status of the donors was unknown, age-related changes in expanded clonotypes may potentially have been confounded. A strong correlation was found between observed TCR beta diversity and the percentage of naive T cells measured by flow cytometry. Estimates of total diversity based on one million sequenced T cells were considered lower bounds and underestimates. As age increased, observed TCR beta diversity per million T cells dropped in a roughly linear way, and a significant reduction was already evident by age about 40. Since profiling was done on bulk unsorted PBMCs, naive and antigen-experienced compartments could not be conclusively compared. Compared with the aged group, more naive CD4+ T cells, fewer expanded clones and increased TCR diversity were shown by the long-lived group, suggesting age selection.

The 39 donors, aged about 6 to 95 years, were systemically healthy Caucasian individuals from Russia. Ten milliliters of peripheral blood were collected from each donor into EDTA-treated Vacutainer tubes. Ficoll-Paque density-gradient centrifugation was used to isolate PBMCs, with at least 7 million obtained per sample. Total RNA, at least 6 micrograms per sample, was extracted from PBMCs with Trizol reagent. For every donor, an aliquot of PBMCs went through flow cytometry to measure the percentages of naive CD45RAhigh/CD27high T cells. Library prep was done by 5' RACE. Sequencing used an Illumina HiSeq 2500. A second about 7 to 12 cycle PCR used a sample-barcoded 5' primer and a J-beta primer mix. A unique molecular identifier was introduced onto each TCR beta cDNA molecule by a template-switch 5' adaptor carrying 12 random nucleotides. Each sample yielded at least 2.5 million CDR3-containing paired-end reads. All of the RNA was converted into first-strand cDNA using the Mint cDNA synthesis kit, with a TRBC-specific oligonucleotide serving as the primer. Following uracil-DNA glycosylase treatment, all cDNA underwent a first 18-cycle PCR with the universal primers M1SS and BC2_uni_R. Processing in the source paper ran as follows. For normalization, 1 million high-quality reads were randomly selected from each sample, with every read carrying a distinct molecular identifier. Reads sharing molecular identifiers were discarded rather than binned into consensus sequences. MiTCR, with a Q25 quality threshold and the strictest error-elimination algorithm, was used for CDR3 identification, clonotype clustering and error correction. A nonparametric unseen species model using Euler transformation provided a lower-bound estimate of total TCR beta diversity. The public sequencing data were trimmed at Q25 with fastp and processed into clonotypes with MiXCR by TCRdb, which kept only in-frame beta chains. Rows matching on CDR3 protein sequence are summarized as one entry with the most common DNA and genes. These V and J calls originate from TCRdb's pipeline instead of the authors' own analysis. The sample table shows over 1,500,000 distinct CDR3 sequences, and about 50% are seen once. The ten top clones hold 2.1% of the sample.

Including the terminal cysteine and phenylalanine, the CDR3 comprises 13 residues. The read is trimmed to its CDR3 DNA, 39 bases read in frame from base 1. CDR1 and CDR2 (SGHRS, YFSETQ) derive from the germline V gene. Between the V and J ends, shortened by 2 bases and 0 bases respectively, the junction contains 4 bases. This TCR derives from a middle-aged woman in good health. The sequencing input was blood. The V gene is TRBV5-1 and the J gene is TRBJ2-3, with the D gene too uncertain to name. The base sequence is TGCGCCAGCAGCTTCGACAGCACAGATACGCAGTATTTT. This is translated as CASSFDSTDTQYF.